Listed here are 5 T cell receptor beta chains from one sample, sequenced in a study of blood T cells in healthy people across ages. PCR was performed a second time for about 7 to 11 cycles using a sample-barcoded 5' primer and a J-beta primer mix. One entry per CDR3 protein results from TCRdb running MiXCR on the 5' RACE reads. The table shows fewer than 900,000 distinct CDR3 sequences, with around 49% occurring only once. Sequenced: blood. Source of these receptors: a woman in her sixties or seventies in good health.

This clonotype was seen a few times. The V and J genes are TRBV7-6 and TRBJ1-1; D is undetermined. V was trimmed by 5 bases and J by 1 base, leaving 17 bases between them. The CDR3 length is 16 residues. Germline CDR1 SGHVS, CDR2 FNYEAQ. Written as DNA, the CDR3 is TGTGCCAGCAGCCCCCGAGGTGGGAGCCCGAACACTGAAGCTTTCTTT. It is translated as CASSPRGGSPNTEAFF.

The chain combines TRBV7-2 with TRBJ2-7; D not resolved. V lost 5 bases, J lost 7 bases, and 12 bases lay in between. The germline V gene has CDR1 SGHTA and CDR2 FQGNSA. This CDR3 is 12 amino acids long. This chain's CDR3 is CASSPVAQEQYF. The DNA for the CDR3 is TGTGCCAGCAGCCCGGTGGCTCAGGAGCAGTACTTC.

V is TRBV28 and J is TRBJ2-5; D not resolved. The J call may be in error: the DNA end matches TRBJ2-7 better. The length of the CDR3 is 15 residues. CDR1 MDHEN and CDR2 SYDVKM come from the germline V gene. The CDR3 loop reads CASTRTDVYSYEQYF. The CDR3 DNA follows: TGTGCCAGCACTCGTACGGACGTTTACTCCTACGAGCAGTACTTC.

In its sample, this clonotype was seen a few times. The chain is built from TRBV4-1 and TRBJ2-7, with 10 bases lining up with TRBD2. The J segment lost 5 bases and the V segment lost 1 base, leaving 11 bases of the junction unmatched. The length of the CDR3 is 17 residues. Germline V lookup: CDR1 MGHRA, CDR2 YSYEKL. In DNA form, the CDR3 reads TGCGCCAGCAGCCAAGTAATGGGGTTTAGCGGGAGGAACGAGCAGTACTTC. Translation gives CASSQVMGFSGRNEQYF.

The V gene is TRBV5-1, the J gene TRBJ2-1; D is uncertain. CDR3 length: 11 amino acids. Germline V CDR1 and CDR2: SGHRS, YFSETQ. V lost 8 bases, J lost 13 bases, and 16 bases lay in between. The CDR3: CARPCRVEQFF. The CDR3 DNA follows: TGCGCCAGGCCCTGTCGGGTAGAACAGTTCTTC. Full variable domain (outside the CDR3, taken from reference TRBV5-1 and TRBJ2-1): KAGVTQTPRYLIKTRGQQVTLSCSPISGHRSVSWYQQTPGQGLQFLFEYFSETQRNKGNFPGRFSGRQFSNSRSEMNVSTLELGDSALYLCARPCRVEQFFGPGTRLTVL.